The 6 T cell receptor beta chains presented below share a single source sample, sequenced in a study of blood T cell repertoires in COVID-19. Some clones are missing from TCRdb's copy, which holds only in-frame ones; the method was immunoSEQ multiplex PCR. The repertoire includes tens of thousands of clones, approximately 84% of them detected once, and 2.5% sits in the top ten. Source material: peripheral blood. These receptors were obtained from a man aged 50 or older with acute or convalescent COVID-19.

This clone came up once. The chain carries TRBV2 and TRBJ2-7, with 8 nucleotides matching TRBD1. Per the germline V gene, CDR1 is SNHLY and CDR2 is FYNNEI. V shed 8 bases and J 3 bases; nucleotides not matched to a gene: 6. There are 13 residues in the CDR3. In DNA form, the CDR3 reads TGTGCCAGCTCTTCAGGGGGCGACTACGAGCAGTACTTC. This encodes CASSSGGDYEQYF.

This rearrangement joins TRBV5-1 to TRBJ2-3; possible D gene TRBD2, 6 bases. This CDR3 is built from 16 residues. Per germline, CDR1 SGHRS and CDR2 YFSETQ. The V and J ends lost 4 bases and 2 bases respectively, with 17 bases between them. The CDR3 region is CASSLLSGAVTDTQYF. The CDR3 nucleotides read TGCGCCAGCAGCCTCCTTAGCGGAGCAGTCACAGATACGCAGTATTTT.

This clone was seen only once. The chain recombines TRBV28 with TRBJ2-7; 7 nucleotides match TRBD1. The V gene's germline CDR1 is MDHEN and CDR2 SYDVKM. CDR3 length equals 14 residues. V dropped 5 bases and J dropped 2; count of bases not matched to a gene: 6. CDR3 coding DNA: TGTGCCAGCAGTCCGGGACAGAGAACCTACGAGCAGTACTTC. Protein: CASSPGQRTYEQYF.

V usage is TRBV7-9 and J usage is TRBJ2-3; TRBD2 aligns across 9 bases. The CDR3 spans 16 residues. With V trimmed by 0 bases and J by 2 bases, 3 bases remained unmatched. The germline gives CDR1 SEHNR, CDR2 FQNEAQ (reference sequence). CDR3 region: CASSLAAGGFTDTQYF. As DNA, the CDR3 is TGTGCCAGCAGCTTAGCCGCGGGGGGGTTCACAGATACGCAGTATTTT. The whole variable domain, filled in from reference TRBV7-9 and TRBJ2-3, reads DTGVSQNPRHKITKRGQNVTFRCDPISEHNRLYWYRQTLGQGPEFLTYFQNEAQLEKSRLLSDRFSAERPKGSFSTLEIQRTEQGDSAMYLCASSLAAGGFTDTQYFGPGTRLTVL.

The chain has TRBV10-3 and TRBJ2-3; 8 bases line up with TRBD1. The junction had 15 bases not matched to a gene; V was cut back by 2 bases and J by 2 bases. CDR1 and CDR2 (germline): ENHRY, SYGVKD. The CDR3 spans 19 residues. For the CDR3, the DNA is TGTGCCATCAGTGAGCCAACAAGTACTGGACAGGGCTACACAGATACGCAGTATTTT. It yields the protein CAISEPTSTGQGYTDTQYF.

V gene TRBV6-5 combines with J gene TRBJ2-4; D is undetermined. The CDR3 length is 13 residues. The germline CDR1 and CDR2 sequences are MNHEY and SVGAGI. Trimming shortened V by 4 bases and J by 0 bases, and 4 bases separated the two germline ends. This chain's CDR3 is CASSSLAKNIQYF. The CDR3 nucleotides are TGTGCCAGCAGTTCCCTAGCCAAAAACATTCAGTACTTC.